This T cell receptor (beta chain) was retrieved from a study of CD8+CD57+ T cells in acquired aplastic anemia. Study background: DNA recovered from sorted CD4+ and CD8+ cells had a mean of approximately 3 ug. Study-wide points: Patients and controls had CD8+ Simpson's diversity values that were not significantly distinct. Around 29 CD8+ CDR3 sequences were shared between patients and controls.

CDR1 and CDR2 from the germline V gene are SEHNR and FQNEAQ (reference sequence). V shed 3 bases and J shed 7 bases, with 10 bases lying between them. CDR3 length: 12 residues. Both TCR beta VDJ combination and CDR3 sequence profiling were carried out. Genomic DNA was the template for this profiling. MiXCR, run by TCRdb on the reads, gives a single entry per CDR3 protein. The sample carries some 190,000 distinct CDR3 sequences, just over 45% recorded once. As concerns this clonotype: Its matching antigen is unknown.

The clonotype originates from a human donor in good health. Sequencing used sorted CD4+, CD8+, or CD8+CD57+ T cells (not recorded which) from PBMCs. The chain has TRBV7-9 and TRBJ2-7; tentative D call: TRBD1 (5 bases). The CDR3 protein is CASSFQGREQYF. CDR3 sequence (DNA): TGTGCCAGCAGCTTCCAGGGCAGGGAGCAGTACTTC.